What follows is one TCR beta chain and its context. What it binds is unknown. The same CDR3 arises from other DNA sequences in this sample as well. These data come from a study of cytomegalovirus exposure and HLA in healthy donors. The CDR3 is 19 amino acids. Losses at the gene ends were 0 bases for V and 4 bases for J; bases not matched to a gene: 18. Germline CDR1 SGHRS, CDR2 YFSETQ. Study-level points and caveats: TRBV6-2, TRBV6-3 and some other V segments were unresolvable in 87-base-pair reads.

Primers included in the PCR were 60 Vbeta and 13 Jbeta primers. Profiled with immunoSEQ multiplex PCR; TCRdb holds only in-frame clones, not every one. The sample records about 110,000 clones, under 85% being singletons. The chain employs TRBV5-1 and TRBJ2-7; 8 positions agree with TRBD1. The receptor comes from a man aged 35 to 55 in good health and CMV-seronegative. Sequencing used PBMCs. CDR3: CASSLDLGQGALRVYEQYF. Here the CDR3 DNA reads TGCGCCAGCAGCTTGGATTTAGGGCAGGGGGCGCTGAGGGTTTACGAGCAGTACTTC.